The 14 T cell receptor beta chains given below trace back to one sample, sequenced in a study of preoperative IRX-2 immunotherapy in early breast cancer. Some clones are missing from TCRdb's copy, which holds only in-frame ones; the method was immunoSEQ multiplex PCR. The sample contains 5,800 or so clones, about four fifths of which appear only once. The treatment denotes: preoperative locoregional IRX-2 cytokine immunotherapy. The material sequenced was tumor tissue, taken before IRX-2 immunotherapy. The receptors stem from a human donor with breast cancer.

The chain has TRBV5-1 and TRBJ2-7; 8 nucleotides align to TRBD1. With 1 base clipped from V and 0 bases from J, the junction kept 6 bases outside the gene matches. Germline V gives CDR1 SGHRS, CDR2 YFSETQ. The CDR3 covers 16 residues. This CDR3 is CASSLTGQGPSYEQYF. DNA for the CDR3: TGCGCCAGCAGCTTGACTGGACAGGGCCCCTCCTACGAGCAGTACTTC.

This clone came up once. This chain connects TRBV6-8 to TRBJ2-5, with 15 bases fitting TRBD2. The CDR3 contains 17 residues. Germline V lookup: CDR1 MNHGY, CDR2 SAAAGT. Losses at the gene ends were 5 bases for V and 4 bases for J; bases not matched to a gene: 8. The CDR3 DNA is TGTGCCAGCAGTCGGACTAGCGGGGGGGCTGGTGGAGAGACCCAGTACTTC. Residues: CASSRTSGGAGGETQYF.

V is TRBV11-3 and J is TRBJ2-2; D is possibly TRBD1 or TRBD2 (6 bases each). The CDR3 totals 16 residues. V lost 4 bases, J lost 2 bases, and 14 bases lay in between. Germline CDR1 is SGHNT and CDR2 is YENEEA. The DNA for the CDR3 is TGTGCCAGCAGCTGGATTAAGGGGGGTAACACCGGGGAGCTGTTTTTT. This gives the protein CASSWIKGGNTGELFF.

V is TRBV29-1 and J is TRBJ2-7; D may be TRBD1 (6 bases). Trimming removed 5 bases at V and 3 bases at J, with 17 bases between. The CDR3 loop spans 14 amino acids. The germline gives CDR1 SQVTM, CDR2 ANQGSEA. The CDR3 sequence is CSVRGGQGYYEQYF. CDR3 sequence (DNA): TGCAGCGTTCGGGGTGGTCAGGGGTACTACGAGCAGTACTTC.

The CDR3 DNA sequence: TGTGCCAGCTCACCAGGACAGAAGAACACTGAAGCTTTCTTT. Its translation is CASSPGQKNTEAFF. This chain uses TRBV18 with TRBJ1-1; a weak D match, TRBD1 (6 bases). Germline V gene data show CDR1 as KGHSH and CDR2 as LQKENI. CDR3 length: 14 residues. Trimming removed 2 bases from V and 1 base from J, with 8 bases in between.

The chain uses TRBV23-1 and TRBJ1-1; D is unresolved. TRBV23-1 qualifies as an ORF whose function is uncertain. Trimming left V 6 bases short and J 8 bases short, with 25 bases between. This CDR3 region has 16 residues. This CDR3 is CASSSARGRGGLEAFF. DNA of the CDR3: TGCGCCAGCAGCTCAGCCAGAGGGCGTGGAGGCCTGGAAGCTTTCTTT.

V and J are TRBV18 and TRBJ1-1; 8 nucleotides align to TRBD1. Germline CDR1 reads KGHSH; CDR2 reads LQKENI. V was clipped by 6 bases and J by 6 bases; unmatched bases: 12. The CDR3 extends over 15 amino acids. This chain's CDR3 is CASSFTGTGASEAFF. The CDR3 bases are TGTGCCAGCTCGTTCACCGGGACAGGAGCTTCTGAAGCTTTCTTT. Based on the CDR3 plus reference TRBV18 and TRBJ1-1, the full variable domain is NAGVMQNPRHLVRRRGQEARLRCSPMKGHSHVYWYRQLPEEGLKFMVYLQKENIIDESGMPKERFSAEFPKEGPSILRIQQVVRGDSAAYFCASSFTGTGASEAFFGQGTRLTVV.

The chain has TRBV15 and TRBJ1-5, with D possibly being TRBD1 (5 bases). CDR1 is LNHNV and CDR2 is YYDKDF in the germline V gene (reference sequence). Between the trimmed V and J ends, which lost 5 bases and 7 bases, there was a span of 18 bases. CDR3 length: 15 amino acids. For the CDR3, the DNA is TGTGCCACCAGCGGGAGGCGTCAGGGAGGCCAGCCCCAGCATTTT. Residues: CATSGRRQGGQPQHF.

The gene calls are TRBV6-8 and TRBJ2-3, with TRBD1 matching 8 bases. V lost 7 bases, J lost 4 bases, and 4 bases stayed unmatched. CDR3 length: 13 amino acids. CDR1 is MNHGY, CDR2 SAAAGT, per germline. CDR3 loop: CASNLQGADTQYF. The CDR3 bases are TGTGCCAGCAACCTACAGGGGGCAGATACGCAGTATTTT.

This clone was observed a few times. This sequence joins TRBV30 and TRBJ1-1; D call uncertain. The V gene lost 0 bases and the J gene lost 5 bases, with 10 bases spanning the gap. The CDR3 consists of 13 residues. Per the germline V gene, CDR1 is GTSNPN and CDR2 is SVGIG (reference sequence). CDR3 amino acids: CAWSVVRWTEAFF. DNA of the CDR3: TGTGCCTGGAGTGTTGTCCGGTGGACTGAAGCTTTCTTT.

V usage is TRBV6-8 and J usage is TRBJ1-3, with unresolved D. The length of the CDR3 is 15 residues. The V gene lost 5 bases and the J gene lost 0 bases, with 11 bases spanning the gap. In germline, CDR1 is MNHGY, CDR2 SAAAGT. Here the CDR3 reads CASSKEPSSGNTIYF. The CDR3 nucleotides read TGTGCCAGCAGTAAGGAACCGAGCTCTGGAAACACCATATATTTT.

This rearrangement joins TRBV7-4 to TRBJ1-4; 7 nucleotides line up with TRBD1. J gave up 6 bases and V 2 bases, and 3 bases lay outside the gene matches. The CDR3 runs to 14 residues. Per the germline V gene, CDR1 is SGHVT and CDR2 is SQSDAQ. CDR3 residues: CASSLQGVDEKLFF. CDR3 nucleotide sequence: TGTGCCAGCAGCTTACAGGGGGTGGATGAAAAACTGTTTTTT.

This chain connects TRBV28 to TRBJ2-1; D is perhaps TRBD2 (6 bases). Trimming cost V 4 bases and J 7 bases, with 29 bases left between them. The length of the CDR3 is 19 residues. Germline CDR1 MDHEN, CDR2 SYDVKM. The CDR3, as DNA: TGTGCCAGCAGTTATTACTTATGGGACTTTTTCCACTATGGGAATGAGCAGTTCTTC. Its protein is CASSYYLWDFFHYGNEQFF.

This clone is medium-sized. DNA of the CDR3: TGTGCCAGTAGTATAGGGCTCGGGGACAGGGTCTCTGAAGCTTTCTTT. Translating it yields CASSIGLGDRVSEAFF. The rearrangement links TRBV19 to TRBJ1-1, with 9 bases that match TRBD1. Germline V gene lookup returns CDR1 LNHDA and CDR2 SQIVND (reference sequence). V was pared by 1 base and J by 6 bases, with 9 bases of the junction left unmatched. There are 16 residues in the CDR3.